The source of this T cell receptor (beta chain) is a study of Graves' ophthalmopathy and Graves' hyperthyroidism. Whole-study findings and limits: The authors also found most expanded thyroid clonotypes above 0.001 frequency in blood.

Amplification from RNA transcripts yielded the TCR beta CDR3 regions. Investigators did first-round RT-PCR with HTBI primers, then second-round multiplex PCR. TCRdb independently ran MiXCR on the multiplex PCR reads; one entry per CDR3 protein. The data contain about 240,000 distinct CDR3 sequences, around 50% of them seen just once; the ten biggest clones take up roughly half. Concerning this clonotype itself: Its cognate antigen is unknown.

The clonotype originates from an adult man with Graves' ophthalmopathy. Sequencing was done on a sample of peripheral blood.

CDR3 nucleotides: TGTGCCAGCAGCCAAGATTTGAGACGGGAGCTGTTTTTT. Amino acids: CASSQDLRRELFF. The chain uses TRBV3-1 and TRBJ2-2; D remains unclear. Trimming shortened V by 0 bases and J by 9 bases, and 8 bases separated the two germline ends. Germline V CDR1 and CDR2: LGHDT, YNNKEL (reference sequence). CDR3 length: 13 residues. Complete variable domain (other parts from reference TRBV3-1 and TRBJ2-2): DTAVSQTPKYLVTQMGNDKSIKCEQNLGHDTMYWYKQDSKKFLKIMFSYNNKELIINETVPNRFSPKSPDKAHLNLHINSLELGDSAVYFCASSQDLRRELFFGEGSRLTVL.